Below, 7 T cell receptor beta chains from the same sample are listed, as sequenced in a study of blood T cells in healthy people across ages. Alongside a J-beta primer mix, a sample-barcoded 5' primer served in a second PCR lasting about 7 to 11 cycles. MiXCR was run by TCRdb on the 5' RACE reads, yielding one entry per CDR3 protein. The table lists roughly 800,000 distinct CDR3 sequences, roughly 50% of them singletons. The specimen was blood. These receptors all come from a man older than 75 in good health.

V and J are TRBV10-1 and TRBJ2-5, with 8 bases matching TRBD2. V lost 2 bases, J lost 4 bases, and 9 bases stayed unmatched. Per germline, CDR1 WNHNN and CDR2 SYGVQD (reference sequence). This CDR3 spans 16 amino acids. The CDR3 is CASSERRMSGRETQYF. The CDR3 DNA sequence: TGCGCCAGCAGTGAGCGGAGGATGAGCGGGAGAGAGACCCAGTACTTC.

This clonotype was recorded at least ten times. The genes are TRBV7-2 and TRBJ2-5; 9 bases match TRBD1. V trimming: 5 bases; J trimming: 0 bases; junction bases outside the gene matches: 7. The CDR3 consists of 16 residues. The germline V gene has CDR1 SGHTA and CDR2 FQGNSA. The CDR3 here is CASSKETGGYQETQYF. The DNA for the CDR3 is TGTGCCAGCAGCAAAGAGACAGGGGGGTACCAAGAGACCCAGTACTTC.

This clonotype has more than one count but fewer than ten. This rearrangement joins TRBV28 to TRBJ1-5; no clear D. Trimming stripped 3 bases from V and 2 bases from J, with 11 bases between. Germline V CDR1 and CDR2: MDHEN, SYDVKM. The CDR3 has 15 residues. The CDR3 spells CASSLRQLGNQPQHF. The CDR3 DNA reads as TGTGCCAGCAGTTTGAGGCAGTTGGGCAATCAGCCCCAGCATTTT.

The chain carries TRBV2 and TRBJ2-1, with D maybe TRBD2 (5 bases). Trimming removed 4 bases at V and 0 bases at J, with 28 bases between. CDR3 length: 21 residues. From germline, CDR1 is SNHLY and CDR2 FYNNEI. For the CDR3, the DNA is TGTGCCAGCAGTGGAACCATGCTGATGACACCGGGAACTTCCTCCTACAATGAGCAGTTCTTC. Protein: CASSGTMLMTPGTSSYNEQFF. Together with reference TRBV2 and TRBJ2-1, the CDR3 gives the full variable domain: EPEVTQTPSHQVTQMGQEVILRCVPISNHLYFYWYRQILGQKVEFLVSFYNNEISEKSEIFDDQFSVERPDGSNFTLKIRSTKLEDSAMYFCASSGTMLMTPGTSSYNEQFFGPGTRLTVL.

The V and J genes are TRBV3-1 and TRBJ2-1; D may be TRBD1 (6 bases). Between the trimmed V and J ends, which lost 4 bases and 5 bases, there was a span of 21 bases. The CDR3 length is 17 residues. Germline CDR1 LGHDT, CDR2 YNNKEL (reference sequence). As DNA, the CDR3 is TGTGCCAGCAGCCTGGGGGCAGGGGTGCCCTACGACAATGAGCAGTTCTTC. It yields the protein CASSLGAGVPYDNEQFF.

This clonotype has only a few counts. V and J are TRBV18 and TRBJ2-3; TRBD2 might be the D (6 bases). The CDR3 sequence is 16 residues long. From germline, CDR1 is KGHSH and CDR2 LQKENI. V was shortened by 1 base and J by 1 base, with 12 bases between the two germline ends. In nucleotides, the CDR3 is TGTGCCAGCTCACCACTAAGCGGAGGGGGCACAGATACGCAGTATTTT. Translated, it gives CASSPLSGGGTDTQYF.

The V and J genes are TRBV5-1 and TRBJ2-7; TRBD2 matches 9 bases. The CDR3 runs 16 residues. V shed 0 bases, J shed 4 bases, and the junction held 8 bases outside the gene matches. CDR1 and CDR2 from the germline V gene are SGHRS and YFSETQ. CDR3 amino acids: CASSLARGLAGYEQYF. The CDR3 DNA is TGCGCCAGCAGCTTGGCCCGGGGACTAGCAGGGTACGAGCAGTACTTC.